This is a list of T cell receptor beta chains from one sample in a study of blood T cell repertoires in COVID-19. The repertoire was sequenced with immunoSEQ multiplex PCR; TCRdb's copy has only in-frame clones and lacks some. The profile shows 70,000 or so clones, more than 70% of them singletons. Sequences were obtained from peripheral blood. The source of these receptors is a human donor in a cohort sampled during active COVID-19. The CDR3 runs from the conserved cysteine through the conserved F or W. A D gene is named only where the DNA matches it firmly. Size values are once, few and many counts, or a class for expanded clones, and some rows have none.

v_call: TRBV11-3
clone_size: -
j_call: TRBJ2-7
d_call: TRBD1
cdr3_nt: TGTGCCAGCAGCGTCGGGACAGGGGGCGCGTACGAGCAGTACTTC
cdr3_aa: CASSVGTGGAYEQYF

v_call: TRBV6-5
clone_size: once
j_call: TRBJ2-1
d_call: -
cdr3_nt: TGTGCCAGCAAAGCGGGTGCCTACAATGAGCAGTTCTTC
cdr3_aa: CASKAGAYNEQFF

v_call: TRBV28
clone_size: -
j_call: TRBJ2-3
d_call: -
cdr3_nt: TGTGCCACCAGGGAGGTTACAGATACGCAGTATTTT
cdr3_aa: CATREVTDTQYF

v_call: TRBV9
clone_size: -
j_call: TRBJ2-7
d_call: -
cdr3_nt: TGTGCCAGCAGCTCCTCCTTCTACGAGCAGTACTTC
cdr3_aa: CASSSSFYEQYF

v_call: TRBV6-1
clone_size: once
j_call: TRBJ2-7
d_call: -
cdr3_nt: TGTGCCAGCAGTGAGGGGGCCCCCTTGCTCTACGAGCAGTACTTC
cdr3_aa: CASSEGAPLLYEQYF

v_call: TRBV7-2
clone_size: -
j_call: TRBJ2-7
d_call: TRBD2
cdr3_nt: TGTGCCAGCAGTTATAGCGGGGGTTACTCCTACGAGCAGTACTTC
cdr3_aa: CASSYSGGYSYEQYF

v_call: TRBV19
clone_size: -
j_call: TRBJ2-2
d_call: TRBD2
cdr3_nt: TGTGCCGCTGGACGGGGGGTGGCCACCGGGGAGCTGTTTTTT
cdr3_aa: CAAGRGVATGELFF

v_call: TRBV5-1
clone_size: -
j_call: TRBJ1-4
d_call: -
cdr3_nt: TGCGCCAGCAGCTTTGACGAGCGGGGCCGCTCACTGTTTTTT
cdr3_aa: CASSFDERGRSLFF

v_call: TRBV29-1
clone_size: -
j_call: TRBJ2-7
d_call: TRBD1
cdr3_nt: TGCAGCGTGGCCGGGACAGGGTCCACCGAGCAGTACTTC
cdr3_aa: CSVAGTGSTEQYF

v_call: TRBV5-1
clone_size: -
j_call: TRBJ2-7
d_call: TRBD2
cdr3_nt: TGCGCCAGCAGCCCGGGACTAGCGGGCCACGAGCAGTACTTC
cdr3_aa: CASSPGLAGHEQYF

v_call: TRBV19
clone_size: -
j_call: TRBJ2-2
d_call: -
cdr3_nt: TGTGCCAGTAGTATAGTCGGGGTCATGGGCACCGGGGAGCTGTTTTTT
cdr3_aa: CASSIVGVMGTGELFF

v_call: TRBV19
clone_size: -
j_call: TRBJ2-3
d_call: -
cdr3_nt: TGTGCCAGTAGTATACAGTCTAGCACAGATACGCAGTATTTT
cdr3_aa: CASSIQSSTDTQYF

v_call: TRBV9
clone_size: -
j_call: TRBJ2-2
d_call: -
cdr3_nt: TGTGCCAGCAGCGCCCCCCACGGGACTCCTACCGGGGAGCTGTTTTTT
cdr3_aa: CASSAPHGTPTGELFF

v_call: TRBV4-1
clone_size: -
j_call: TRBJ2-1
d_call: TRBD2
cdr3_nt: TGCGCCAGCAGCAGCGGGAGGGCCAGGGATGAGCAGTTCTTC
cdr3_aa: CASSSGRARDEQFF

v_call: TRBV10-3
clone_size: -
j_call: TRBJ2-7
d_call: TRBD2
cdr3_nt: TGTGCCATCAGTTCTAGCGGGAGTAGCGACGAGCAGTACTTC
cdr3_aa: CAISSSGSSDEQYF

v_call: TRBV6-5
clone_size: -
j_call: TRBJ1-3
d_call: -
cdr3_nt: TGTGCCAGCAGTTCGGACAGCTCTGGAAACACCATATATTTT
cdr3_aa: CASSSDSSGNTIYF

v_call: TRBV20-1
clone_size: -
j_call: TRBJ2-7
d_call: -
cdr3_nt: TGCAGTGCTAGTCCGGGGAACGAGCAGTACTTC
cdr3_aa: CSASPGNEQYF

v_call: TRBV14
clone_size: -
j_call: TRBJ2-5
d_call: TRBD1
cdr3_nt: TGTGCCAGCAGCCAAGTTATGGGACAGACCCAAGAGACCCAGTACTTC
cdr3_aa: CASSQVMGQTQETQYF

v_call: TRBV18
clone_size: -
j_call: TRBJ2-7
d_call: -
cdr3_nt: TGTGCCAGCTCACCGGGGACTGGTGACCACGAGCAGTACTTC
cdr3_aa: CASSPGTGDHEQYF

v_call: TRBV14
clone_size: -
j_call: TRBJ2-3
d_call: -
cdr3_nt: TGTGCCAGCAGCCCCTTGACAGGCACAGATACGCAGTATTTT
cdr3_aa: CASSPLTGTDTQYF

v_call: TRBV19
clone_size: -
j_call: TRBJ2-5
d_call: TRBD1
cdr3_nt: TGTGCCAGTAGTATAGGCCAGGGGGTGGAGACCCAGTACTTC
cdr3_aa: CASSIGQGVETQYF

v_call: TRBV12-3/TRBV12-4
clone_size: -
j_call: TRBJ1-5
d_call: -
cdr3_nt: TGTGCCAGCAGAGGACAGTCGGGTCAGCCCCAGCATTTT
cdr3_aa: CASRGQSGQPQHF

v_call: TRBV12-3/TRBV12-4
clone_size: -
j_call: TRBJ1-2
d_call: -
cdr3_nt: TGTGCCAGCAGTCCCGGGACAAGGGTGGGCTACACCTTC
cdr3_aa: CASSPGTRVGYTF

v_call: TRBV19
clone_size: -
j_call: TRBJ2-7
d_call: TRBD1
cdr3_nt: TGTGCCAGTAGTATTAACGCCGGGACAGGGGCATTGGAGCAGTACTTC
cdr3_aa: CASSINAGTGALEQYF

v_call: TRBV11-2
clone_size: -
j_call: TRBJ2-7
d_call: TRBD2
cdr3_nt: TGTGCCAGCAGCCGGACACTAGCGGGAGGGACCTACGAGCAGTACTTC
cdr3_aa: CASSRTLAGGTYEQYF

v_call: TRBV14
clone_size: -
j_call: TRBJ2-3
d_call: TRBD1
cdr3_nt: TGTGCCAGCAGCCAAGAAAGACAGGGGACCACAGATACGCAGTATTTT
cdr3_aa: CASSQERQGTTDTQYF

v_call: TRBV28
clone_size: -
j_call: TRBJ2-7
d_call: -
cdr3_nt: TGTGCCAGCAGTTGGCCGCCCCCCCCGTACGAGCAGTACTTC
cdr3_aa: CASSWPPPPYEQYF

v_call: TRBV6-2/TRBV6-3
clone_size: -
j_call: TRBJ2-7
d_call: -
cdr3_nt: TGTGCCAGCAGTCCGGCCTACGAGCAGTACTTC
cdr3_aa: CASSPAYEQYF

v_call: TRBV11-2
clone_size: -
j_call: TRBJ2-1
d_call: TRBD2
cdr3_nt: TGTGCCAGCAGCCTCAGGACCCAGGGAGGGGACAATGAGCAGTTCTTC
cdr3_aa: CASSLRTQGGDNEQFF

v_call: TRBV4-2
clone_size: -
j_call: TRBJ2-3
d_call: TRBD2
cdr3_nt: TGTGCCAGCAGCCAAGATCCAGCGGGAGAAGGCACAGATACGCAGTATTTT
cdr3_aa: CASSQDPAGEGTDTQYF

v_call: TRBV5-8
clone_size: -
j_call: TRBJ1-1
d_call: -
cdr3_nt: TGTGCCAGCGGAGACAGGTTGAACACTGAAGCTTTCTTT
cdr3_aa: CASGDRLNTEAFF

v_call: TRBV5-5
clone_size: few
j_call: TRBJ2-3
d_call: TRBD1
cdr3_nt: TGTGCCAGCAGAGAACAGGGGGCCTCAGATACGCAGTATTTT
cdr3_aa: CASREQGASDTQYF

v_call: TRBV11-1
clone_size: -
j_call: TRBJ2-2
d_call: TRBD2
cdr3_nt: TGTGCCAGCAGCTTGGGACTAGCGGGGTCCGGGGAGCTGTTTTTT
cdr3_aa: CASSLGLAGSGELFF

v_call: TRBV2
clone_size: -
j_call: TRBJ2-7
d_call: TRBD1
cdr3_nt: TGTGCCAGCAAAGGGACAGGGGTATACGAGCAGTACTTC
cdr3_aa: CASKGTGVYEQYF

v_call: TRBV28
clone_size: -
j_call: TRBJ2-1
d_call: TRBD2
cdr3_nt: TGTGCCAGCAGCACGGGACTAGCGGGGTATAGCTCCTACAATGAGCAGTTCTTC
cdr3_aa: CASSTGLAGYSSYNEQFF

v_call: TRBV5-4
clone_size: -
j_call: TRBJ2-7
d_call: -
cdr3_nt: TGTGCCAGCAGCCGGAGGGGGGGGGACCCATCGGGCGAGCAGTACTTC
cdr3_aa: CASSRRGGDPSGEQYF

v_call: TRBV19
clone_size: -
j_call: TRBJ2-7
d_call: -
cdr3_nt: TGTGCCAGTAGTTTCCCCCCCATTGCAGGCCCTCCCACCGGGGCCTACGAGCAGTACTTC
cdr3_aa: CASSFPPIAGPPTGAYEQYF

v_call: TRBV4-1
clone_size: -
j_call: TRBJ2-7
d_call: TRBD1
cdr3_nt: TGCGCCAGCAGCTACCGGGACAGGGCTGCCTACGAGCAGTACTTC
cdr3_aa: CASSYRDRAAYEQYF

v_call: TRBV7-2
clone_size: once
j_call: TRBJ2-7
d_call: TRBD1
cdr3_nt: TGTGCCAGCAGCTTATCCTATCAGGGGGCATACGAGCAGTACTTC
cdr3_aa: CASSLSYQGAYEQYF

v_call: TRBV30
clone_size: -
j_call: TRBJ2-7
d_call: -
cdr3_nt: TGTGCCTGGAGTGGCAACAGGATAGCCTACGAGCAGTACTTC
cdr3_aa: CAWSGNRIAYEQYF

v_call: TRBV19
clone_size: -
j_call: TRBJ2-5
d_call: -
cdr3_nt: TGTGCCAGTACCCCAGGCGGGGCCCGGGCCCAGTACTTC
cdr3_aa: CASTPGGARAQYF

v_call: TRBV6-5
clone_size: -
j_call: TRBJ2-7
d_call: TRBD1
cdr3_nt: TGTGCCAGCAGTTCCCGGGACAGGGGCTACGAGCAGTACTTC
cdr3_aa: CASSSRDRGYEQYF

v_call: TRBV6-5
clone_size: -
j_call: TRBJ2-7
d_call: -
cdr3_nt: TGTGCCAGCAGTTACTTGGAGGGGAGTAACGAGCAGTACTTC
cdr3_aa: CASSYLEGSNEQYF

v_call: TRBV19
clone_size: once
j_call: TRBJ2-3
d_call: TRBD2
cdr3_nt: TGTGCCAGTAGCCCCCCCCTAGCGGTCACAGATACGCAGTATTTT
cdr3_aa: CASSPPLAVTDTQYF

v_call: TRBV2
clone_size: -
j_call: TRBJ2-7
d_call: TRBD1
cdr3_nt: TGTGCCAGCAGTCTGGACAGGGGCTCCTACGAGCAGTACTTC
cdr3_aa: CASSLDRGSYEQYF

v_call: TRBV10-3
clone_size: -
j_call: TRBJ1-6
d_call: -
cdr3_nt: TGTGCCAGCTCCTATCTCGCGGGACTCACTAATTCACCCCTCCACTTT
cdr3_aa: CASSYLAGLTNSPLHF

v_call: TRBV19
clone_size: once
j_call: TRBJ2-6
d_call: -
cdr3_nt: TGTGCCAGTAGTATAGAGTTAGCGGCTGGGGCCAACGTCCTGACTTTC
cdr3_aa: CASSIELAAGANVLTF

v_call: TRBV7-2
clone_size: -
j_call: TRBJ2-3
d_call: TRBD2
cdr3_nt: TGTGCCAGCAGCTCCCGGGACTACCCCTTCGGGGATACGCAGTATTTT
cdr3_aa: CASSSRDYPFGDTQYF

v_call: TRBV30
clone_size: -
j_call: TRBJ2-2
d_call: -
cdr3_nt: TGTGCCTGGAGTGAACAGGTCATCGGGGAGCTGTTTTTT
cdr3_aa: CAWSEQVIGELFF

v_call: TRBV5-1
clone_size: -
j_call: TRBJ2-3
d_call: TRBD2
cdr3_nt: TGCGCCAGCAGCTTGGTCGGGGGGAACACAGATACGCAGTATTTT
cdr3_aa: CASSLVGGNTDTQYF

v_call: TRBV30
clone_size: few
j_call: TRBJ2-3
d_call: -
cdr3_nt: TGTGCCTGGAGCCAGAGCACAGATACGCAGTATTTT
cdr3_aa: CAWSQSTDTQYF

v_call: TRBV11-2
clone_size: -
j_call: TRBJ2-7
d_call: TRBD1
cdr3_nt: TGTGCCAGCAGCTTAGGGACAGGGGGTCGGGGAAGCTCCTACGAGCAGTACTTC
cdr3_aa: CASSLGTGGRGSSYEQYF

v_call: TRBV2
clone_size: -
j_call: TRBJ2-5
d_call: -
cdr3_nt: TGTGCCAGCAGCGGCGGTAACCAAGAGACCCAGTACTTC
cdr3_aa: CASSGGNQETQYF

v_call: TRBV5-6
clone_size: -
j_call: TRBJ1-2
d_call: -
cdr3_nt: TGTGCCAGCAGCTTGGATGGGGGCCCAAACTATGGCTACACCTTC
cdr3_aa: CASSLDGGPNYGYTF

v_call: TRBV5-1
clone_size: -
j_call: TRBJ2-5
d_call: TRBD1
cdr3_nt: TGCGCCAGCAGCTTCCCAGCTGGACAGGGTAGAGAGACCCAGTACTTC
cdr3_aa: CASSFPAGQGRETQYF

v_call: TRBV28
clone_size: few
j_call: TRBJ2-7
d_call: TRBD1
cdr3_nt: TGTGCCAGCAGTTTAGGGGACAGGGTTTACGAGCAGTACTTC
cdr3_aa: CASSLGDRVYEQYF

v_call: TRBV28
clone_size: -
j_call: TRBJ2-3
d_call: -
cdr3_nt: TGTGCCAGCAGACCCCCACGGACTGGATCACGTACGCAGTATTTT
cdr3_aa: CASRPPRTGSRTQYF

v_call: TRBV27
clone_size: few
j_call: TRBJ2-3
d_call: TRBD2
cdr3_nt: TGTGCCAGCAGTTTAAGGTATAGCGGGGAGGGCACAGATACGCAGTATTTT
cdr3_aa: CASSLRYSGEGTDTQYF

v_call: TRBV27
clone_size: -
j_call: TRBJ1-2
d_call: -
cdr3_nt: TGTGCCAGCAGTGGGGGGGATACCTATGGCTACACCTTC
cdr3_aa: CASSGGDTYGYTF